The rows below give T cell receptor beta chains drawn from one sample of a study of chronic HIV infection and antiretroviral therapy. TCRdb redid the calling of the 5' RACE reads with MiXCR, one entry per CDR3 protein. The profile shows some 38,000 distinct CDR3 sequences, 7% to 10% of them singletons. Specimen: peripheral blood. Receptor source: an adult who had HIV and had not received antiretroviral therapy, or was an uninfected healthy control (not recorded which). Each CDR3 is given with its conserved first and last residue. D genes are given only for firm matches. Part of the rows lack a size; the others show once, few, many or a class for expanded clones.

>TRBJ2-1|.|TRBV20-1|many
TGCAGTGCCCTCCCTGAGCCGGTCTACAATGAGCAGTTCTTC
CSALPEPVYNEQFF
>TRBJ2-1|TRBD1|TRBV29-1|.
TGCAGCGTTGAAACGGACAGGGAGGACGACAATGAGCAGTTCTTC
CSVETDREDDNEQFF
>TRBJ2-3|TRBD2|TRBV11-2|.
TGTGCCAGCAGCTTGACGGGAGGCGTGAGCACAGATACGCAGTATTTT
CASSLTGGVSTDTQYF
>TRBJ2-3|.|TRBV29-1|many
TGCAGCGTTGAAAAAGGGCTAGATACGCAGTATTTT
CSVEKGLDTQYF
>TRBJ2-2|.|TRBV11-3|many
TGTGCCAGCAGCTTAGAGTCGGGACCAGGCTCCGGGGAGCTGTTTTTT
CASSLESGPGSGELFF
>TRBJ1-5|TRBD1|TRBV20-1|few
TGCAGTGCTAGACAGGGGGGCAATCAGCCCCAGCATTTT
CSARQGGNQPQHF
>TRBJ1-2|.|TRBV5-1|.
TGCGCCAGCAGCTTGGCCTGGAGATCTAACTATGGCTACACCTTC
CASSLAWRSNYGYTF
>TRBJ1-1|TRBD1|TRBV29-1|.
TGCAGCGTTGAAGATCGGGGGGCAGGGGGCTATGCTTTCTTT
CSVEDRGAGGYAFF
>TRBJ2-1|.|TRBV12-3/TRBV12-4|.
TGTGCCAGCACCTTCGGGTCCTTCAATGAGCAGTTCTTC
CASTFGSFNEQFF
>TRBJ2-5|TRBD2|TRBV7-8|.
TGTGCCAGCACCCTTAGGGGACTAGCGGAAAAACAAGAGACCCAGTACTTC
CASTLRGLAEKQETQYF
>TRBJ2-1|.|TRBV27|many
TGTGCCAGCAGTTTGAACCGGGGGAACGGTGAGCAGTTCTTC
CASSLNRGNGEQFF
>TRBJ2-1|.|TRBV7-2|many
TGTGCCAGCGAGAGGGACCCCTACAATGAGCAGTTCTTC
CASERDPYNEQFF
>TRBJ1-2|.|TRBV3-1|medium-sized
TGTGCCAGCAGCCCCACGTCCGAGACCCTCTATGGCTACACCTTC
CASSPTSETLYGYTF
>TRBJ2-7|.|TRBV28|many
TGTGCCAGCAGTTTGGGCAACGCGGACGAGCAGTACTTC
CASSLGNADEQYF
>TRBJ2-2|TRBD2|TRBV6-2/TRBV6-3|many
TGTGCCAGCAGACTAACTAGCGGGAGCACCGGGGAGCTGTTTTTT
CASRLTSGSTGELFF
>TRBJ2-1|TRBD2|TRBV29-1|few
TGCAGCGAGGGGAGCGGGACTAGCGGATACAATGAGCAGTTCTTC
CSEGSGTSGYNEQFF
>TRBJ2-1|TRBD1|TRBV3-1|.
TGTGCCAGCAGCCAAGATCAGGGGGCGTCCTACAATGAGCAGTTCTTC
CASSQDQGASYNEQFF
>TRBJ2-7|TRBD1|TRBV10-3|many
TGTGCCATCAGTGAAGTGGGGACAGGGCCTTACGAGCAGTACTTC
CAISEVGTGPYEQYF
>TRBJ2-5|TRBD2|TRBV2|many
TGTGCCAGCAGTGCGGGGGGTCGAGAGACCCAGTACTTC
CASSAGGRETQYF
>TRBJ2-1|TRBD2|TRBV24-1|many
TGTGCCACCAGTGAATCCGGACTAGCGGATGAGCAGTTCTTC
CATSESGLADEQFF
>TRBJ1-5|.|TRBV28|many
TGTGCCAGCAGTCAAGGAGGAGGGAACGGCAATCAGCCCCAGCATTTT
CASSQGGGNGNQPQHF
>TRBJ1-1|.|TRBV7-2|many
TGTGCCAGCAGCTCGCTTACAGGGAGCACTGAAGCTTTCTTT
CASSSLTGSTEAFF
>TRBJ2-2|.|TRBV12-3/TRBV12-4|.
TGTGCCAGCAGTACCTATGGATACGGGGAGCTGTTTTTT
CASSTYGYGELFF
>TRBJ2-6|.|TRBV28|.
TGTGCCGCCGGTCGGACTGGGGCCAACGTCCTGACTTTC
CAAGRTGANVLTF
>TRBJ1-2|.|TRBV10-2|.
TGCGCCAGCAGTGAGACTCTTTCTTATGGCTACACCTTC
CASSETLSYGYTF
>TRBJ1-1|.|TRBV5-6|many
TGTGCCACCAGTAAGGACGTAAGGACTGAAGCTTTCTTT
CATSKDVRTEAFF
>TRBJ2-1|TRBD1|TRBV29-1|many
TGCAGCGGTGACAGGGGCGCTGAGCAGTTCTTC
CSGDRGAEQFF
>TRBJ1-6|.|TRBV23-1|many
TGCGCCAGCAGTCAATCGTACAGGCAATCCAATTCACCCCTCCACTTT
CASSQSYRQSNSPLHF
>TRBJ1-1|.|TRBV5-1|.
TGCGCCAGCAGCTTGGCTGGGGGGCAGAACACTGAAGCTTTCTTT
CASSLAGGQNTEAFF
>TRBJ1-1|.|TRBV28|many
TGTGCCAGCAGTTTAGTGAACACTGAAGCTTTCTTT
CASSLVNTEAFF
>TRBJ2-7|.|TRBV28|many
TGTGCCAGCAGTTCCAACGAGCAGTACTTC
CASSSNEQYF
>TRBJ2-5|.|TRBV5-6|many
TGTGCCAGCAGCTTGTGGGAGGCCCAAGAGACCCAGTACTTC
CASSLWEAQETQYF
>TRBJ2-5|TRBD2|TRBV20-1|few
TGCAGTGCCGCACTAGCGGGGGGACAAGAGACCCAGTACTTC
CSAALAGGQETQYF
>TRBJ1-3|.|TRBV9|many
TGTGCCAGCAGCGCTGCACAGCGGGACACCATATATTTT
CASSAAQRDTIYF
>TRBJ2-7|.|TRBV10-3|few
TGTGCCATCAGTGACCCTTTGGCAGAAAGCTCCTACGAGCAGTACTTC
CAISDPLAESSYEQYF
>TRBJ2-7|TRBD1|TRBV27|.
TGTGCCAGCAGACCCTCGACAGGGGTCTACGAGCAGTACTTC
CASRPSTGVYEQYF